A few counts support the clone carrying this T cell receptor (beta chain). Germline V gene lookup returns CDR1 SNHLY and CDR2 FYNNEI. This CDR3 comprises 13 residues. The junction had 7 bases not matched to a gene; V was cut back by 6 bases and J by 8 bases. Per the original methods: For nucleated cells, counts were estimated from reference gene primer amplification. Data came from immunoSEQ multiplex PCR; TCRdb stores just in-frame clones and leaves some out. The D gene and trimming were derived from the DNA, and the V and J assignments and clone size from that table. The sample includes a few hundred thousand clones, about 88% seen only once; the top ten take about 4%. The sample belongs to a study of blood T cell repertoires in COVID-19. Study-level background: Collection of acute and convalescent COVID-19 samples took place in the United States, Italy and Spain. T cells, B-cell-depleted T cells, or PBMCs supplied cDNA or gDNA.

The chain couples TRBV2 to TRBJ1-2; 9 bases align to TRBD1. This receptor was identified in a man aged 55-75 years who had recovered from COVID-19. The sample comprised peripheral blood. For the CDR3, the DNA is TGTGCCAGCAGCCCGGGACAGGGAGGCGGCTACACCTTC. This gives the protein CASSPGQGGGYTF.